The sequence of this T cell receptor beta chain was determined in a study of vaccination and CD4 T cells after COVID-19. Cultured CD4+ T-cell DNA underwent Oncomine TCR Beta short-read sequencing. From cultured CD4+ T cells, genomic DNA was extracted. TCRdb ran MiXCR on the PCR reads and lists one entry per CDR3 protein. The sample lists 20,000 or so distinct CDR3 sequences, 35% to 50% seen once, with approximately 10% in the top ten. A word on this clonotype: Its target is not known.

Study results and caveats: Early post-infection timepoints were not included, and relatively few convalescent patients were studied.

Regarding treatment: roughly ten-day PBMC culture with coronavirus spike peptide pools or control peptides (ViraFEST assay). Cells were cultured for 9 to 10 days, and then CD4+ T cells were isolated by negative selection. This receptor was taken from a human donor who had recovered from COVID-19. The sample in question was CD4+ T cells from blood, cultured in vitro, obtained after SARS-CoV-2 vaccination.

CDR3 nucleotide sequence: TGTGCCAGCAGCTTAGTACAGGGGGTTCTATATGAGCAGTTCTTC. Translation gives CASSLVQGVLYEQFF. The chain uses TRBV7-6 and TRBJ2-1; 8 positions agree with TRBD1. This CDR3 has 15 residues. CDR1 is SGHVS and CDR2 is FNYEAQ in the germline V gene. With V trimmed by 1 base and J by 8 bases, 7 bases remained unmatched.